The rows below give T cell receptor beta chains drawn from one sample of a study of Ad26.COV2.S vaccination and SARS-CoV-2 variants. Generated by immunoSEQ multiplex PCR, the TCRdb table keeps only in-frame clones and is missing some. Seen here are approximately 400,000 clones, roughly 85% observed once, and the top ten hold around 7%. The sequencing used peripheral blood, collected in a trial of Ad26.COV2.S vaccine versus placebo. The receptors were gathered from a person aged 18-65 years who received the Ad26.COV2.S COVID-19 vaccine or a placebo. The conserved cysteine and the conserved F or W are not part of the CDR3 here.

TRBV6-2/TRBV6-3 | ASSYSRNSPLH
TRBV7-9 | ASSLGRVRYT
TRBV1 | TSSFQGGRQNIQY
TRBV12-3/TRBV12-4 | ASTAGGPQEQY
TRBV30 | ATRGGNIQY
TRBV4-2 | ASSWGVGNTEAF
TRBV10-3 | AISGKSFQGLSSYEQY
TRBV10-1 | ASSRNRGYGYT
TRBV27 | ASSPGHSYEQY
TRBV13 | ASSLRDRPGT
TRBV15 | ATSRGLIAASTDTQY
TRBV12-5 | ATGTGVNYGYT
TRBV7-2 | ASSLVQAAGYT
TRBV30 | AWSVQGSVYEQY
TRBV4-1 | ASSHWGRDQETQY
TRBV27 | ASSLSAGGNSPLH
TRBV5-1 | ASSLQTGQGGELF
TRBV18 | ASSPGHQNTEAF
TRBV4-1 | ASSRRSDRVPEAF
TRBV21-1 | ASSKSGTGGNEQY
TRBV23-1 | ASSFPGQGVDQPQH
TRBV3-1/TRBV3-2 | ASSQEVDSYTEAF
TRBV11-2 | ASSTWTGLDEKLF
TRBV4-1 | ASSQTPGAVTYNEQF
TRBV7-3 | ASSVQGGNEAF
TRBV5-4 | ASSFGRGGTDTQY
TRBV4-1 | ASSQEKASGVYEQY
TRBV29-1 | SGTMLRDYEQF
TRBV2 | ASSASGGPSYEQY
TRBV5-1 | ASSLVDSQSTDTQY
TRBV7-8 | ASSLVEGVSLFNDYGYT
TRBV11-2 | ASSSVQAKNIQY
TRBV11-3 | ASSSRREVDYGYT
TRBV27 | ASSSGTSGYNEQF
TRBV11-3 | ASSFGLNEQF
TRBV7-2 | ASLEQRALGYT
TRBV10-3 | AIAQGANYGYT
TRBV10-1 | ASSATTSGRKEQF
TRBV7-9 | ASESIWRGTGPLYGYT
TRBV12-3/TRBV12-4 | ASSLYRGREQY
TRBV19 | ASSIRRNQPQH
TRBV24-1 | ATSDSWGAYNEQF
TRBV7-8 | ASSLISGSTNEKLF
TRBV11-1 | ASSRDDTQY
TRBV5-4 | ASSRGTPQETQY
TRBV3-1/TRBV3-2 | ASSQGSSLGAYGYT